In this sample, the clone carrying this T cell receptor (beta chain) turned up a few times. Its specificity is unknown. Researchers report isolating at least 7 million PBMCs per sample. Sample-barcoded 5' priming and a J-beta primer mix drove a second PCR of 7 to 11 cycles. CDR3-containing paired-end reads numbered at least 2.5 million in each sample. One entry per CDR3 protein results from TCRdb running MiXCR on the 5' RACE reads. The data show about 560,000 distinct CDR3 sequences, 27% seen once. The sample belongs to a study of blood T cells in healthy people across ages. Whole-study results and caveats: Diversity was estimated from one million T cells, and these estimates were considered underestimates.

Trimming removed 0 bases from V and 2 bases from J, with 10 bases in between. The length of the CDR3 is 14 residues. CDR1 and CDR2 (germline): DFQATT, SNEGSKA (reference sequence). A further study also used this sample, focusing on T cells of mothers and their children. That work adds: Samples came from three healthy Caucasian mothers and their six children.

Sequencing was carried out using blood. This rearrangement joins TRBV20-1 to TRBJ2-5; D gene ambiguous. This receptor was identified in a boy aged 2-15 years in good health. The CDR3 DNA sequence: TGCAGTGCTAGAGATATGGCAGAGCAAGAGACCCAGTACTTC. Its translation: CSARDMAEQETQYF.